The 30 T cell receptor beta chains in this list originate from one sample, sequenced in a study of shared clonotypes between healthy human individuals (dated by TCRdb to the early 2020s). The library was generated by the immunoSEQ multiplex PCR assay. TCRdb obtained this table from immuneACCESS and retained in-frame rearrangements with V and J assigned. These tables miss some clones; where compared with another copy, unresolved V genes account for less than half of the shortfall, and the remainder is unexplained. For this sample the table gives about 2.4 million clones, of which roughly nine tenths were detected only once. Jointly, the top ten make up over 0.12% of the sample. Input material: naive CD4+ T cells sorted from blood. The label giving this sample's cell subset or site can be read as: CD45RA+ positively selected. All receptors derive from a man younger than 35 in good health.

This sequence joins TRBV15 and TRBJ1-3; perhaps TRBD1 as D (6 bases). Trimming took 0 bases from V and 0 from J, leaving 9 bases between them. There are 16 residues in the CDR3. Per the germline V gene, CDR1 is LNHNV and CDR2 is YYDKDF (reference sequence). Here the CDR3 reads CATSREQGSSGNTIYF. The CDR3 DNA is TGTGCCACCAGCAGAGAACAGGGTAGCTCTGGAAACACCATATATTTT.

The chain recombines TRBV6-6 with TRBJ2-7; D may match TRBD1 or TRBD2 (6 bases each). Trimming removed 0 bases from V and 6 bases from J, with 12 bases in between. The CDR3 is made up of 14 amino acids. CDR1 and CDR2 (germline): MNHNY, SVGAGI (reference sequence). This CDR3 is CASSYSMGGREQYF. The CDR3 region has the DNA TGTGCCAGCAGTTACTCGATGGGGGGCCGCGAGCAGTACTTC.

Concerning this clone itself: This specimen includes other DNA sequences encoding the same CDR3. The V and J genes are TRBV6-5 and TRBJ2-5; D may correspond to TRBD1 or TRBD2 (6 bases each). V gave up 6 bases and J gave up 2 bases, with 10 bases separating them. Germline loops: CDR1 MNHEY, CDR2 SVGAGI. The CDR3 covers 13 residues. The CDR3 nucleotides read TGTGCCAGCAGCCGAGGGGGGCAAGAGACCCAGTACTTC. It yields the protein CASSRGGQETQYF.

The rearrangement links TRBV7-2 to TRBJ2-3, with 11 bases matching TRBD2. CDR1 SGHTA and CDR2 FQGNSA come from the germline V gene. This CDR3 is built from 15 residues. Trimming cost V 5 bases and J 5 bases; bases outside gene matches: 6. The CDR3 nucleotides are TGTGCCAGCAGCGTAAGACTAGCGGGACGAGATACGCAGTATTTT. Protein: CASSVRLAGRDTQYF.

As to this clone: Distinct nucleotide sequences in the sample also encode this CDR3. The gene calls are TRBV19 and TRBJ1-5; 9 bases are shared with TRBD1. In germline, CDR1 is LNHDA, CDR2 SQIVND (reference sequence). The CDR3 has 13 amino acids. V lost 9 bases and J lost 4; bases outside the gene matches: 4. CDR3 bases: TGTGCCAGCCGGGACAGGGAGAATCAGCCCCAGCATTTT. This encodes CASRDRENQPQHF.

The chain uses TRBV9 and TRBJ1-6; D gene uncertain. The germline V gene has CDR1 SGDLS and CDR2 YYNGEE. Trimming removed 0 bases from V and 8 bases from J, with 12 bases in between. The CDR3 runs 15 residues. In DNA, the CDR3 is TGTGCCAGCAGCGTAGAGGGCAGTGGGTATTCACCCCTCCACTTT. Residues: CASSVEGSGYSPLHF.

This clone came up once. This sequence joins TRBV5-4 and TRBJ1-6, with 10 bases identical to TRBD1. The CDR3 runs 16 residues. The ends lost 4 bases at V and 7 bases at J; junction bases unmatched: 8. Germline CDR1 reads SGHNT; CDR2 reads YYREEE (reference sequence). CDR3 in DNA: TGTGCCAGCAGCCCAGGGACAGGGGCGAAAAATTCACCCCTCCACTTT. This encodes CASSPGTGAKNSPLHF.

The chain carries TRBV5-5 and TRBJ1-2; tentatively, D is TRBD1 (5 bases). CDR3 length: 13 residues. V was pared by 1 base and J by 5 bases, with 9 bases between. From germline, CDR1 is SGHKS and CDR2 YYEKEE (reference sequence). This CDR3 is CASSLIEGYGYTF. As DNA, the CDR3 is TGTGCCAGCAGCTTGATTGAGGGGTATGGCTACACCTTC.

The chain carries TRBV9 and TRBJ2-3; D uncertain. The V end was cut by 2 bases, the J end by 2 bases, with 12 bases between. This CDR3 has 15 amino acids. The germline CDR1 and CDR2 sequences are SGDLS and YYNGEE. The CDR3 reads CASSVLASSTDTQYF. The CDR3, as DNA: TGTGCCAGCAGCGTCCTCGCGTCTTCCACAGATACGCAGTATTTT.

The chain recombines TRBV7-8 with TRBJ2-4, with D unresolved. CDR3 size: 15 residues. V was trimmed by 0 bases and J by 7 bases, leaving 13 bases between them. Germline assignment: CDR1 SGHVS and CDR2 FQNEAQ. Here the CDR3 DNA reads TGTGCCAGCAGCTTAGCGCTAGACCCAAGGAACATTCAGTACTTC. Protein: CASSLALDPRNIQYF.

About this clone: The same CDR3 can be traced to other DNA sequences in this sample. The CDR3 region has the DNA TGTGCCAGCAGTGTTGGGGGCAGGACGAACACTGAAGCTTTCTTT. It translates to CASSVGGRTNTEAFF. This rearrangement joins TRBV11-2 to TRBJ1-1; D perhaps matches TRBD1 (6 bases). The V end was cut by 6 bases, the J end by 1 base, with 15 bases between. In germline, CDR1 is SGHAT, CDR2 FQNNGV. This CDR3 has 15 amino acids. The whole variable domain, remainder taken from reference TRBV11-2 and TRBJ1-1, is EAGVAQSPRYKIIEKRQSVAFWCNPISGHATLYWYQQILGQGPKLLIQFQNNGVVDDSQLPKDRFSAERLKGVDSTLKIQPAKLEDSAVYLCASSVGGRTNTEAFFGQGTRLTVV.

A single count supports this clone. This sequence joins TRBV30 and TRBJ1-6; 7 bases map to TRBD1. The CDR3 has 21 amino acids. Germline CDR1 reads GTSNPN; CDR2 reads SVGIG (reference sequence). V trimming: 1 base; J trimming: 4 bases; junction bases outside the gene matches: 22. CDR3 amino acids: CAWSAVRTGRETFNYNSPLHF. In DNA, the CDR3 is TGTGCCTGGAGTGCTGTTAGGACAGGCCGAGAAACTTTTAATTATAATTCACCCCTCCACTTT. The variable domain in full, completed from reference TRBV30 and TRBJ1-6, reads SQTIHQWPATLVQPVGSPLSLECTVEGTSNPNLYWYRQAAGRGLQLLFYSVGIGQISSEVPQNLSASRPQDRQFILSSKKLLLSDSGFYLCAWSAVRTGRETFNYNSPLHFGNGTRLTVT.

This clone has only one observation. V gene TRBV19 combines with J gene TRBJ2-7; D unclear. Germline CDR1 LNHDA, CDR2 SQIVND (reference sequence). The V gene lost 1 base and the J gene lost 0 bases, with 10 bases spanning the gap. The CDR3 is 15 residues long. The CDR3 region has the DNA TGTGCCAGTAGTATAGCGGGCGGTAGCTCCTACGAGCAGTACTTC. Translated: CASSIAGGSSYEQYF.

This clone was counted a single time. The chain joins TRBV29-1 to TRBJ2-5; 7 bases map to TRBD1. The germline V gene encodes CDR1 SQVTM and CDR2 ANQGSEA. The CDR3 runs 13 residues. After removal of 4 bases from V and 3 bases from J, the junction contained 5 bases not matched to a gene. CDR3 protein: CSVGRTGEETQYF. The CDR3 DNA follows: TGCAGCGTTGGCCGGACAGGCGAAGAGACCCAGTACTTC.

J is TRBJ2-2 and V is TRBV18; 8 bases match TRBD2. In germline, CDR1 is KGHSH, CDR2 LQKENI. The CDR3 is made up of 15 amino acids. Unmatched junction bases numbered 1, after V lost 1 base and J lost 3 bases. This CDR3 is CASSPLAGYTGELFF. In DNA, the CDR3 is TGTGCCAGCTCACCACTAGCGGGGTACACCGGGGAGCTGTTTTTT. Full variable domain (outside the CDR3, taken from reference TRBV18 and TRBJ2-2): NAGVMQNPRHLVRRRGQEARLRCSPMKGHSHVYWYRQLPEEGLKFMVYLQKENIIDESGMPKERFSAEFPKEGPSILRIQQVVRGDSAAYFCASSPLAGYTGELFFGEGSRLTVL.

As DNA, the CDR3 is TGCGCCAGCAGCCCCTGGACAGGGGAGGCGGAGGAGACCCAGTACTTC. Residues: CASSPWTGEAEETQYF. The V gene is TRBV5-1, the J gene TRBJ2-5; 9 bases map to TRBD1. The V gene's germline CDR1 is SGHRS and CDR2 YFSETQ. This CDR3 spans 16 amino acids. V shed 4 bases and J 5 bases; nucleotides not matched to a gene: 12.

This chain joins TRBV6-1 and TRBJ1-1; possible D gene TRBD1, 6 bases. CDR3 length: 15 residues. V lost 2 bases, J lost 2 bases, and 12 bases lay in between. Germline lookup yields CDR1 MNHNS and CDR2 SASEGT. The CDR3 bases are TGTGCCAGCAGTGAAATACAGGGCTTAAACACTGAAGCTTTCTTT. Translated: CASSEIQGLNTEAFF.

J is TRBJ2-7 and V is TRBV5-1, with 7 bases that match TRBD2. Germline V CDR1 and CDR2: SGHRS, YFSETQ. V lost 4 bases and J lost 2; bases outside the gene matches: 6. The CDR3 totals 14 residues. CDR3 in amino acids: CASSRGGIPYEQYF. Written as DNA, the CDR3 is TGCGCCAGCAGCCGGGGAGGGATTCCCTACGAGCAGTACTTC.

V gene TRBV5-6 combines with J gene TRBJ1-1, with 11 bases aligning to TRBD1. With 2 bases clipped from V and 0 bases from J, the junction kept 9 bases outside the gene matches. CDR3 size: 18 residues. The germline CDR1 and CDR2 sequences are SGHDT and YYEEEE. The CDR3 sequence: CASSFWTGGFTLNTEAFF. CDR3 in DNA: TGTGCCAGCAGCTTCTGGACAGGGGGCTTTACGTTGAACACTGAAGCTTTCTTT.

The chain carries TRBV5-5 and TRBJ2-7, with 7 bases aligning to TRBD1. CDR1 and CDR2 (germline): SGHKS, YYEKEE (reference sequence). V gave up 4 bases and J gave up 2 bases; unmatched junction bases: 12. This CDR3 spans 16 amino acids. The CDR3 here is CASSRIRQGPPYEQYF. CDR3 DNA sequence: TGTGCCAGCAGCAGAATAAGACAGGGTCCTCCCTACGAGCAGTACTTC.

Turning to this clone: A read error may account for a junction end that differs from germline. CDR3 bases: TGTGCTAGCAGCTTAAAGGGAGGGACCGGGGAGCTGTTTTTT. Translated: CASSLKGGTGELFF. This rearrangement joins TRBV7-7 to TRBJ2-2, with TRBD2 identical over 7 bases. The CDR3 runs to 14 residues. Germline V gene data show CDR1 as SSHAT and CDR2 as FNYEAQ (reference sequence).

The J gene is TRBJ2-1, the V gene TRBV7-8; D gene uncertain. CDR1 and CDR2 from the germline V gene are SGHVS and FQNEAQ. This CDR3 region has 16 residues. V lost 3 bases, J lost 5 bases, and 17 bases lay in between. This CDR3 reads CASSFLGRSLNNEQFF. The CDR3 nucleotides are TGTGCCAGCAGCTTCTTAGGGCGGTCCCTGAACAATGAGCAGTTCTTC.

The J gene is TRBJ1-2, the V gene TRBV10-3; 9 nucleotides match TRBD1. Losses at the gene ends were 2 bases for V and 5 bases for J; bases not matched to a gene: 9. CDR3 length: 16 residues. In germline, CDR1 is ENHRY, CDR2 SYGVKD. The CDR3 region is CAISETPPDRGYGYTF. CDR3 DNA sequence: TGTGCCATCAGTGAGACCCCCCCCGACAGGGGGTATGGCTACACCTTC.

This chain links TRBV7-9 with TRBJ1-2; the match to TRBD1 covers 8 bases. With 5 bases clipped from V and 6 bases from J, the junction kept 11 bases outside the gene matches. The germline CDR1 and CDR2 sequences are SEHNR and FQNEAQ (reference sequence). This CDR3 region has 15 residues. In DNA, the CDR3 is TGTGCCAGCAGCCGGATCGACAGGGGACGCGATGGCTACACCTTC. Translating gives CASSRIDRGRDGYTF.

The CDR3 DNA reads TGTGCCAGCCTAACTCCGGTCGTCCGGGGCTACACCTTC. Protein: CASLTPVVRGYTF. The gene calls are TRBV28 and TRBJ1-2; D remains unclear. Germline assignment: CDR1 MDHEN and CDR2 SYDVKM. Trimming stripped 8 bases from V and 8 bases from J, with 18 bases between. The CDR3 consists of 13 residues.

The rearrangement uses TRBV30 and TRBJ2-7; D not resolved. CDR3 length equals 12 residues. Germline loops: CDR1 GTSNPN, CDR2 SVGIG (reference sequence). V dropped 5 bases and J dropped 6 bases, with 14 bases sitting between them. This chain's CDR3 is CAWGLPSAEQYF. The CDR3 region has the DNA TGTGCCTGGGGGTTACCCTCAGCCGAGCAGTACTTC.

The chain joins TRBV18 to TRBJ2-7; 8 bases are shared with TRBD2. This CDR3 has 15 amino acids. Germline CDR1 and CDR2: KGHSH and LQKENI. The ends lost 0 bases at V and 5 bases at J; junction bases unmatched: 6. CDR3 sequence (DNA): TGTGCCAGCTCACCACCGGCGGGAGGCCCCAACGAGCAGTACTTC. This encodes CASSPPAGGPNEQYF.

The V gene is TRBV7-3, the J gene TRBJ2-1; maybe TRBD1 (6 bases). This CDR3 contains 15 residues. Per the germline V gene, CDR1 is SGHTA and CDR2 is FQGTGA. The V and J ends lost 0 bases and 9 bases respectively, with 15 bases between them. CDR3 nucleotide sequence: TGTGCCAGCAGCTTAACAGGACAGTCCTCGGGTGAGCAGTTCTTC. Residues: CASSLTGQSSGEQFF. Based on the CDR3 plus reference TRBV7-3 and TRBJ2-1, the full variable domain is GAGVSQTPSNKVTEKGKYVELRCDPISGHTALYWYRQSLGQGPEFLIYFQGTGAADDSGLPNDRFFAVRPEGSVSTLKIQRTERGDSAVYLCASSLTGQSSGEQFFGPGTRLTVL.

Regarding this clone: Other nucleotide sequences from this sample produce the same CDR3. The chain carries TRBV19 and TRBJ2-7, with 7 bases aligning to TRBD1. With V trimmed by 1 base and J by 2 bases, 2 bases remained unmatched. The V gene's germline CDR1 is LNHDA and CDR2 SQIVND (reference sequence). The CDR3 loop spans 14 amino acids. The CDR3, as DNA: TGTGCCAGTAGTATAGGACAGGGAACCTACGAGCAGTACTTC. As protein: CASSIGQGTYEQYF.

CDR3 coding DNA: TGTGCCAGCTCACCAACGACAGTATACTACGAGCAGTACTTC. Translating gives CASSPTTVYYEQYF. The chain employs TRBV18 and TRBJ2-7, with D perhaps TRBD1 (5 bases). The CDR3 length is 14 residues. V was trimmed by 2 bases and J by 3 bases, leaving 11 bases between them. Germline loops: CDR1 KGHSH, CDR2 LQKENI.